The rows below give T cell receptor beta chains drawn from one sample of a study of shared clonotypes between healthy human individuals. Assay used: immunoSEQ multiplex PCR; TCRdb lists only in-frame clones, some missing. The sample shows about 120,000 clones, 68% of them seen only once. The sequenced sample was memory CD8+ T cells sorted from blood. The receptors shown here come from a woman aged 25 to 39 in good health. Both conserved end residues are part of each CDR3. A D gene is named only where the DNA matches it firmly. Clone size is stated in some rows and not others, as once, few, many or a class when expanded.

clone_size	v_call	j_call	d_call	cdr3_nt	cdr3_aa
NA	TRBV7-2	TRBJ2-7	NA	TGTGCCAGCAGCTTCTCGACCTGGACCGAGCAGTACTTC	CASSFSTWTEQYF
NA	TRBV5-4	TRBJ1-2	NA	TGTGCCAGCAGCTTCCACTTGACAGACCCTAACTATGGCTACACCTTC	CASSFHLTDPNYGYTF
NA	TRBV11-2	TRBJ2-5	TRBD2	TGTGCCAGCAGCCCTAGCGGGAGGGAGGAGACCCAGTACTTC	CASSPSGREETQYF
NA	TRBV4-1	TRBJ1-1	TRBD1	TGCGCCAGCAGCCAAAAGGACAGGGGCTACACTGAAGCTTTCTTT	CASSQKDRGYTEAFF
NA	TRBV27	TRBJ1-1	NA	TGTGCCAGCAGGAAGTGGGAAACTGAAGCTTTCTTT	CASRKWETEAFF
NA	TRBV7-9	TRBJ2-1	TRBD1	TGTGCCAGCAGCTCCCCGGGACAGGCCAATGAGCAGTTCTTC	CASSSPGQANEQFF
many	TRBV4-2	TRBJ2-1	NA	TGTGCCAGCAGCCAAGAAGCGAGCTCCTACAATGAGCAGTTCTTC	CASSQEASSYNEQFF
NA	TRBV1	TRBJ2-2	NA	TGCACCAGCGCGCGTCCGGGAGGACATCACACCGGGGAGCTGTTTTTT	CTSARPGGHHTGELFF
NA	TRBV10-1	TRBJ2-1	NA	TGCGCCAGCCAGGAAATTGGCTACTCCTACAATGAGCAGTTCTTC	CASQEIGYSYNEQFF
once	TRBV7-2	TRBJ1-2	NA	TGTGCCAGCAGCTTAGAGGGGGGTAACTATGGCTACACCTTC	CASSLEGGNYGYTF
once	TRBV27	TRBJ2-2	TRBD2	TGTGCCAGCAGTCCTCACCTAACTAGCGTTACGAACACCGGGGAGCTGTTTTTT	CASSPHLTSVTNTGELFF
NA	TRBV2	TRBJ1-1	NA	TGTGCCAGCCAGAGAAACACTGAAGCTTTCTTT	CASQRNTEAFF
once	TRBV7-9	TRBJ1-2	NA	TGTGCCAGCAGCTCCGTAGGCCACCTGGGGACGGCCTATGGCTACACCTTC	CASSSVGHLGTAYGYTF
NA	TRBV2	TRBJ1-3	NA	TGTGCCAGCAGTGGAGAGGCCACCATATATTTT	CASSGEATIYF
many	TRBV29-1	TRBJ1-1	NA	TGCAGCGTTGAAGATCTAGGGGGTTTGAACACTGAAGCTTTCTTT	CSVEDLGGLNTEAFF
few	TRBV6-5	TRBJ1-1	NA	TGTGCCAGCAGGTTGCAACTGAACACTGAAGCTTTCTTT	CASRLQLNTEAFF
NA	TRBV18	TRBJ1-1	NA	TGTGCCAGCTCACCGCAGGGATTTGGTACTGAAGCTTTCTTT	CASSPQGFGTEAFF
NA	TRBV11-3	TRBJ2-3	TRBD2	TGTGCCAGCAGCTTCGGGACTAGCGGGAGTGGCACAGATACGCAGTATTTT	CASSFGTSGSGTDTQYF
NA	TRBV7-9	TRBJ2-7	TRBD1	TGTGCCAGCAGCTCCCCGGCGGGGACAGGCTACGAGCAGTACTTC	CASSSPAGTGYEQYF
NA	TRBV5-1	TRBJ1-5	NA	TGCGCCAGCAGCTTGGGAGAAACCAATCAGCCCCAGCATTTT	CASSLGETNQPQHF
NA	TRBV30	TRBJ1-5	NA	TGTGCCTGGGGTCAGGACAGCGTAAATCAGCCCCAGCATTTT	CAWGQDSVNQPQHF